This TCR beta chain originates from a study of identical twins. This clonotype came up a few times. One entry per CDR3 protein results from TCRdb running MiXCR on the 5' RACE reads. The sample shows nearly 900,000 distinct CDR3 sequences, 9% to 15% of them seen only once. The CDR3 sequence is 17 residues long. The germline V gene has CDR1 MDHEN and CDR2 SYDVKM. The ends lost 2 bases at V and 0 bases at J; junction bases unmatched: 8. The same specimen was also included in a second study, on yellow fever vaccine responses in identical twins.

Sequenced input: PBMCs. The chain is built from TRBV28 and TRBJ2-3; the match to TRBD2 covers 7 bases. This TCR derives from a woman in her late teens or twenties in good health. This chain's CDR3 is CASSLGLGGSSTDTQYF. In DNA, the CDR3 is TGTGCCAGCAGTTTAGGACTAGGTGGATCTAGCACAGATACGCAGTATTTT.